Below, 10 T cell receptor beta chains from the same sample are listed, as sequenced in a study of shared clonotypes between healthy human individuals. Using immunoSEQ multiplex PCR, the repertoire was profiled, and TCRdb retains in-frame clones only, with some absent. Among around 2.5 million clones listed, roughly 93% were seen once. Material: naive CD4+ T cells from PBMCs. Described subset: CD45RA+ positively selected. All receptors derive from a man aged 18 to 30 in good health. Some clones in this sample may be carry-over from other donors' samples.

The chain joins TRBV5-1 to TRBJ2-1, with TRBD1 identical over 8 bases. CDR3 size: 15 residues. Germline CDR1 and CDR2: SGHRS and YFSETQ. V dropped 4 bases and J dropped 8; count of bases not matched to a gene: 11. For the CDR3, the DNA is TGCGCCAGCAGCCTGGACAGGGAGGTCTGGGATGAGCAGTTCTTC. Encoded protein: CASSLDREVWDEQFF.

The V and J genes are TRBV5-6 and TRBJ2-7; D is unresolved. Trimming pared 5 bases from V and 6 bases from J, leaving 6 bases between. The CDR3 contains 10 residues. The V gene's germline CDR1 is SGHDT and CDR2 YYEEEE. For the CDR3, the DNA is TGTGCCAGCAGGTCAATCGAGCAGTACTTC. Translation gives CASRSIEQYF.

V is TRBV30 and J is TRBJ2-3, with D hard to call. Germline CDR1 GTSNPN, CDR2 SVGIG (reference sequence). Trimming removed 2 bases at V and 6 bases at J, with 9 bases between. CDR3 length equals 12 residues. The CDR3 nucleotides read TGTGCCTGGAGTCCGGTCCCCGATACGCAGTATTTT. This sequence encodes CAWSPVPDTQYF.

The chain uses TRBV6-5 and TRBJ2-7, with 9 nucleotides matching TRBD1. The germline V gene has CDR1 MNHEY and CDR2 SVGAGI. V lost 5 bases and J lost 3; bases outside the gene matches: 5. CDR3 length: 14 residues. The DNA of the CDR3 is TGTGCCAGCAGTCAGGACAGGGGCCACTACGAGCAGTACTTC. This translates into CASSQDRGHYEQYF.

This chain links TRBV28 with TRBJ1-4, with D maybe TRBD1 (6 bases). This CDR3 is 15 amino acids long. Germline V gives CDR1 MDHEN, CDR2 SYDVKM. Trimming took 5 bases from V and 10 from J, leaving 20 bases between them. CDR3 sequence: CASSPGGGEGGKLFF. CDR3 nucleotides: TGTGCCAGCAGTCCTGGAGGGGGGGAGGGTGGAAAACTGTTTTTT.

Of note for this clone: Other DNA sequences from this sample encode an identical CDR3 as well. The chain links TRBV18 to TRBJ1-5, with a possible D match to TRBD1 (5 bases). The CDR3 has 15 residues. The germline V gene has CDR1 KGHSH and CDR2 LQKENI. The V gene lost 3 bases and the J gene lost 4 bases, with 13 bases spanning the gap. For the CDR3, the DNA is TGTGCCAGCTCACCCGACCGGGGGGGAAATCAGCCCCAGCATTTT. Translated, it gives CASSPDRGGNQPQHF. The full variable domain, completed using reference TRBV18 and TRBJ1-5, is NAGVMQNPRHLVRRRGQEARLRCSPMKGHSHVYWYRQLPEEGLKFMVYLQKENIIDESGMPKERFSAEFPKEGPSILRIQQVVRGDSAAYFCASSPDRGGNQPQHFGDGTRLSIL.

The chain recombines TRBV9 with TRBJ2-5, with 8 bases identical to TRBD2. The CDR3 is made up of 17 amino acids. Trimming took 0 bases from V and 2 from J; bases not matched to a gene: 9. Looked up from germline, CDR1 is SGDLS and CDR2 is YYNGEE. The CDR3 DNA is TGTGCCAGCAGCGTAGAAGCCCCGGGACTAGGGCAAGAGACCCAGTACTTC. Its translation is CASSVEAPGLGQETQYF.

The chain links TRBV5-1 to TRBJ2-6; tentative D call: TRBD2 (5 bases). CDR1 and CDR2 (germline): SGHRS, YFSETQ. This CDR3 comprises 16 residues. The V and J ends lost 1 base and 0 bases respectively, with 8 bases between them. This chain's CDR3 is CASSLWEYSGANVLTF. The CDR3 nucleotides read TGCGCCAGCAGCTTGTGGGAGTACTCTGGGGCCAACGTCCTGACTTTC. Looking up the rest from reference TRBV5-1 and TRBJ2-6 gives the full variable domain: KAGVTQTPRYLIKTRGQQVTLSCSPISGHRSVSWYQQTPGQGLQFLFEYFSETQRNKGNFPGRFSGRQFSNSRSEMNVSTLELGDSALYLCASSLWEYSGANVLTFGAGSRLTVL.

The chain employs TRBV12-5 and TRBJ2-1, with D perhaps TRBD1 or TRBD2 (5 bases each). V was clipped by 6 bases and J by 9 bases, with 18 bases between them. There are 14 residues in the CDR3. Per the germline V gene, CDR1 is LGHNT and CDR2 is FRNRAP. The CDR3 DNA follows: TGTGCTAGTGGCATCTCAGGGACCGCGGGTGAGCAGTTCTTC. Amino acids: CASGISGTAGEQFF.

In the case of this clone: Other DNA variants within this sample encode the same CDR3. The rearrangement links TRBV6-5 to TRBJ2-7; D gene unclear. Germline CDR1 MNHEY, CDR2 SVGAGI. The CDR3 is 11 residues long. V shed 6 bases and J shed 2 bases, with 5 bases lying between them. The CDR3 reads CASRSTYEQYF. The CDR3 DNA reads TGTGCCAGCAGGTCAACCTACGAGCAGTACTTC.